The sequence of this TCR beta chain was determined in a study of shared T cell receptors in the human thymus. The CDR3 runs 14 residues. The ends were cut back, 5 bases at V and 0 bases at J, with 10 bases in the middle. Germline V CDR1 and CDR2: MGHDK, SYGVNS. Assay: immunoSEQ multiplex PCR; the TCRdb copy retains only in-frame clones and omits some. This table has 650,000 to 950,000 clones, over 75% appearing once. The sample was also linked to a second study, of human thymus T cells.

The sample taken for sequencing was thymocytes. The chain joins TRBV25-1 to TRBJ1-1; D is unresolved. The TCR sequence derives from a girl younger than two with a congenital heart defect. This CDR3 is CASSNSNMNTEAFF. In nucleotides, the CDR3 is TGTGCCAGCAGTAACAGTAACATGAACACTGAAGCTTTCTTT.